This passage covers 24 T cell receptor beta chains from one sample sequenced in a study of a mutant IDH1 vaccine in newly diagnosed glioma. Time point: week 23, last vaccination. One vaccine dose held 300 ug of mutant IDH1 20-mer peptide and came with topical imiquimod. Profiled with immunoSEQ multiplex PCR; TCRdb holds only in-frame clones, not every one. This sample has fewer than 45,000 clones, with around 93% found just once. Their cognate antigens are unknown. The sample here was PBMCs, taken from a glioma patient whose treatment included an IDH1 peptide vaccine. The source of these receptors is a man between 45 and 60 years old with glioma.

The CDR3 protein is CASRNSWGRETEAFF. CDR3 sequence (DNA): TGCGCCAGCAGGAATTCATGGGGGCGGGAAACTGAAGCTTTCTTT. The V and J genes are TRBV4-1 and TRBJ1-1; D perhaps matches TRBD1 (6 bases). Germline V CDR1 and CDR2: MGHRA, YSYEKL. Trimming stripped 6 bases from V and 5 bases from J, with 19 bases between. The length of the CDR3 is 15 residues.

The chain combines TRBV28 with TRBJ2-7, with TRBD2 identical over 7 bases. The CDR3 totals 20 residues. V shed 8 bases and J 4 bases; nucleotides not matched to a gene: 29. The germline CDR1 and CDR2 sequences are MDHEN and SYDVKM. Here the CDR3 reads CASPPSGRLRPQAGPYEQYF. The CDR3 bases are TGTGCCAGCCCCCCTTCGGGTAGACTAAGGCCGCAAGCGGGGCCATACGAGCAGTACTTC.

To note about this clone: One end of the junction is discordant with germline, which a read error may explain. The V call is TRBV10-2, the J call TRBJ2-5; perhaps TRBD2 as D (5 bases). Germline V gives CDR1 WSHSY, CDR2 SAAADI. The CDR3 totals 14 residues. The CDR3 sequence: CASSEDRGQGTQYF. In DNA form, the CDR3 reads TGCGCCAGCAGTGAAGATCGAGGGCAAGGGACCCAGTACTTC.

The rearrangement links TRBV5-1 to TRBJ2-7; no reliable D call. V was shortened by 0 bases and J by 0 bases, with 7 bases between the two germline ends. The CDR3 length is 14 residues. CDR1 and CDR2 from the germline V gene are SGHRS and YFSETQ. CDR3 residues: CASSLEGSSYEQYF. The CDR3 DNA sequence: TGCGCCAGCAGCTTGGAGGGCAGCTCCTACGAGCAGTACTTC.

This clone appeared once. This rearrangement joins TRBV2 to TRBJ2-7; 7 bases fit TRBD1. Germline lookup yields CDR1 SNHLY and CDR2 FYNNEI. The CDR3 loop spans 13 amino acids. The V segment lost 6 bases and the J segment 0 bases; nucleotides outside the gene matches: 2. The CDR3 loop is CASRGTVSYEQYF. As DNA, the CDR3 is TGTGCCAGCAGAGGGACAGTCTCCTACGAGCAGTACTTC.

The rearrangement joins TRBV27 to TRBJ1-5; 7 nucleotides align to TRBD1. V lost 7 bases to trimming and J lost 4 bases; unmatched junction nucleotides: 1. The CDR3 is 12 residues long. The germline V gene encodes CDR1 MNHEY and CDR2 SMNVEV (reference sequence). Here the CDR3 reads CASKTGNQPQHF. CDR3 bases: TGTGCCAGCAAGACAGGGAATCAGCCCCAGCATTTT.

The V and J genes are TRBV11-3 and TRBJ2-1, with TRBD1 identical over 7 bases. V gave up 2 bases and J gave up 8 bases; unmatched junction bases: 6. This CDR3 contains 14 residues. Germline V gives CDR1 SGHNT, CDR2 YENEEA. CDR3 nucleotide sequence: TGTGCCAGCAGCTTAACAGGGGTGGGCGATGAGCAGTTCTTC. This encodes CASSLTGVGDEQFF.

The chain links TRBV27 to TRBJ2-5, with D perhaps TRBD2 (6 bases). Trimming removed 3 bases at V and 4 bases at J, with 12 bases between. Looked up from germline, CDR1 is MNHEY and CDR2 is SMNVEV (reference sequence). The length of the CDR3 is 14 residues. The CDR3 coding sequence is TGTGCCAGCAGTTTCCGGAGGGTAGGAGAGACCCAGTACTTC. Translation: CASSFRRVGETQYF.

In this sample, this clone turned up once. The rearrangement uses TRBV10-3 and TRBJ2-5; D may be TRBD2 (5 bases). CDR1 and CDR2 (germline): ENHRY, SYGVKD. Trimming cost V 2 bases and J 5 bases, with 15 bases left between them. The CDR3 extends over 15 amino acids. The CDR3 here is CAISEGSRKLETQYF. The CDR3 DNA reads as TGTGCCATCAGTGAGGGGAGCCGGAAGCTGGAGACCCAGTACTTC.

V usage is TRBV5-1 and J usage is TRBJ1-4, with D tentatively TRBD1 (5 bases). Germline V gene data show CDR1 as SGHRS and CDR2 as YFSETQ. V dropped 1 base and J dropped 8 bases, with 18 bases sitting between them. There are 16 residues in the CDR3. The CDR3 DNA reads TGCGCCAGCAGCTTGTCGGTGGGGGGAAATTCCGAAAAACTGTTTTTT. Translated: CASSLSVGGNSEKLFF.

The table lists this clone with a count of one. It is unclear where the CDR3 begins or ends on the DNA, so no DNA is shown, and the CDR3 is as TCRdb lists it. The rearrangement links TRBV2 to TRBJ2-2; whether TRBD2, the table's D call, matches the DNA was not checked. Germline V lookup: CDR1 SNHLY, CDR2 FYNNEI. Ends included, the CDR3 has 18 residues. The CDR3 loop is CASRPRLAGGRRAGELFF.

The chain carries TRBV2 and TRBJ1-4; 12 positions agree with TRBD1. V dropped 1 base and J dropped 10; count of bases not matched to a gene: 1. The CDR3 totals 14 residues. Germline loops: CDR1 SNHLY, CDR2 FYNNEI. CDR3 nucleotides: TGTGCCAGCAGTGAAGGGGACAGGGGGCGAAAACTGTTTTTT. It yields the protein CASSEGDRGRKLFF.

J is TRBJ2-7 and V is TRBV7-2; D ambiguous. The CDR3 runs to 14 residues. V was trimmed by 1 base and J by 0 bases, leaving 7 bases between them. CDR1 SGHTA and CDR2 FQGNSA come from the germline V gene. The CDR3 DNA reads TGTGCCAGCAGCTTAGGCCTAAGCTCCTACGAGCAGTACTTC. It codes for CASSLGLSSYEQYF. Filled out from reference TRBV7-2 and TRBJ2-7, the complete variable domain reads GAGVSQSPSNKVTEKGKDVELRCDPISGHTALYWYRQSLGQGLEFLIYFQGNSAPDKSGLPSDRFSAERTGGSVSTLTIQRTQQEDSAVYLCASSLGLSSYEQYFGPGTRLTVT.

The CDR3 loop reads CSVDRTGRTDTQYF. The CDR3 DNA reads TGCAGCGTCGACCGGACAGGGAGGACAGATACGCAGTATTTT. This sequence joins TRBV29-1 and TRBJ2-3; 8 bases are a match to TRBD1. The CDR3 extends over 14 amino acids. The J segment lost 3 bases and the V segment lost 6 bases, leaving 8 bases of the junction unmatched. Germline V gives CDR1 SQVTM, CDR2 ANQGSEA.

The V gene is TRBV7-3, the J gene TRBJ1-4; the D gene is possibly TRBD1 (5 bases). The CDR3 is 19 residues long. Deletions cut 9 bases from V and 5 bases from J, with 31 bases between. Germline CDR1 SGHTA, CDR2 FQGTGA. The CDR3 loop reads CASSPGFAVGPRVNEKLFF. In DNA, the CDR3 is TGTGCCAGTTCGCCAGGGTTTGCGGTCGGCCCTAGGGTCAATGAAAAACTGTTTTTT.

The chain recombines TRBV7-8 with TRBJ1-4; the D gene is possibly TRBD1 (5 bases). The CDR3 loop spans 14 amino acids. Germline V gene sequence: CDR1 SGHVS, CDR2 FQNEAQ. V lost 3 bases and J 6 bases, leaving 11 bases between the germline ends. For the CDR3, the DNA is TGTGCCAGCAGCTTGGGGAGGGGAGATGAAAAACTGTTTTTT. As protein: CASSLGRGDEKLFF.

In DNA, the CDR3 is TGCGCCAGCAGCGCAACGGACAGAACCATTATCAATGAGCAGTTCTTC. Protein product: CASSATDRTIINEQFF. This rearrangement joins TRBV5-1 to TRBJ2-1, with D perhaps TRBD1 (6 bases). The CDR3 has 16 residues. V was clipped by 4 bases and J by 6 bases, with 20 bases between them. Germline loops: CDR1 SGHRS, CDR2 YFSETQ. Together with reference TRBV5-1 and TRBJ2-1, the CDR3 gives the full variable domain: KAGVTQTPRYLIKTRGQQVTLSCSPISGHRSVSWYQQTPGQGLQFLFEYFSETQRNKGNFPGRFSGRQFSNSRSEMNVSTLELGDSALYLCASSATDRTIINEQFFGPGTRLTVL.

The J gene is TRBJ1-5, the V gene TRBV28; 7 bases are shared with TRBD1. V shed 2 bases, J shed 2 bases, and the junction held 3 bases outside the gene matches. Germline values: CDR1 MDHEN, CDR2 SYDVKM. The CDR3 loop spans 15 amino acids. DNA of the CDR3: TGTGCCAGCAGTTTAGCAGGGGGGGGCAATCAGCCCCAGCATTTT. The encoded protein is CASSLAGGGNQPQHF.

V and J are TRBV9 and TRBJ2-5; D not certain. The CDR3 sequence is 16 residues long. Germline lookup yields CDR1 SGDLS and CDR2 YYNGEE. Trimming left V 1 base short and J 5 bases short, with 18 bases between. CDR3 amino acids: CASSVRPSGARETQYF. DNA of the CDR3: TGTGCCAGCAGCGTACGACCCTCAGGTGCTCGGGAGACCCAGTACTTC. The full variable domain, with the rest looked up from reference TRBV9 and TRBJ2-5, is DSGVTQTPKHLITATGQRVTLRCSPRSGDLSVYWYQQSLDQGLQFLIQYYNGEERAKGNILERFSAQQFPDLHSELNLSSLELGDSALYFCASSVRPSGARETQYFGPGTRLLVL.

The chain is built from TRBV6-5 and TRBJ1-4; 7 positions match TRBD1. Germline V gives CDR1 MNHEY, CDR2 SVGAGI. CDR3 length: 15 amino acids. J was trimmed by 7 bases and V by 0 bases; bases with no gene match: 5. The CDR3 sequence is CASSYSTGKSEKLFF. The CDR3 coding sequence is TGTGCCAGCAGTTACTCGACAGGGAAGAGTGAAAAACTGTTTTTT.

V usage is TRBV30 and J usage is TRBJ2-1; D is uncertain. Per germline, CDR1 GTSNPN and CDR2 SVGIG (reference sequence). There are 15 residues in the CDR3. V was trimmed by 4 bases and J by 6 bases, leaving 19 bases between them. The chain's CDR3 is CAWNSGSPSRNEQFF. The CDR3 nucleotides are TGTGCCTGGAACTCGGGCTCTCCCTCGCGCAATGAGCAGTTCTTC.

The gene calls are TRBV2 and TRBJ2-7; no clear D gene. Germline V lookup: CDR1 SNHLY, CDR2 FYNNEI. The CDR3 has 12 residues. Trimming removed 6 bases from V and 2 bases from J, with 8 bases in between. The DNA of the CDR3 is TGTGCCAGCAGACGCGAGGCCTACGAGCAGTACTTC. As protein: CASRREAYEQYF.

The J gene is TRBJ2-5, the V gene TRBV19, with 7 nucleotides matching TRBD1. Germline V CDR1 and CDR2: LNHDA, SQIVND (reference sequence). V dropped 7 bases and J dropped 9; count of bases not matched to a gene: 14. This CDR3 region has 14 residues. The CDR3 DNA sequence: TGTGCCAGTACCTCGGGACAGATGTCAGGGGCCCAGTACTTC. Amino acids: CASTSGQMSGAQYF.

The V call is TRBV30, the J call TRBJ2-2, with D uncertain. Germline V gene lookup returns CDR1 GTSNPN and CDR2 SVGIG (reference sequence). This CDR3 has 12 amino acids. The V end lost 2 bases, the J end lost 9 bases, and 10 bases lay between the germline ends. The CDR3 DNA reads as TGTGCCTGGAGTTTCTTAGGAAGGGAGCTGTTTTTT. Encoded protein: CAWSFLGRELFF.